This TCR beta chain was captured by sequencing in a study of blood T cell repertoires in COVID-19. The V gene lost 6 bases and the J gene lost 2 bases, with 12 bases spanning the gap. The CDR3 spans 14 residues. Germline assignment: CDR1 SGHKS and CDR2 YYEKEE (reference sequence). Assay used: immunoSEQ multiplex PCR; TCRdb lists only in-frame clones, some missing. The profile covers 150,000 to 200,000 clones, with approximately 90% appearing a single time and 7% to 7.5% taken by the ten largest. The V and J genes are TRBV5-5 and TRBJ1-3; D remains ambiguous. The receptor was isolated from an elderly woman in a cohort sampled during active or convalescent COVID-19. Sequencing used peripheral blood. The CDR3 region is CASTIASAGNTIYF. The CDR3 nucleotides read TGTGCCAGCACCATTGCGAGTGCTGGAAACACCATATATTTT.